This TCR beta chain was profiled in a study of cytomegalovirus exposure and HLA in healthy donors. The wider study: Most donors, just over 80% of a few hundred genotyped, fell in the Caucasian-associated ancestry cluster. The study's findings and limits: Apart from CMV serostatus, no immune exposure information was available. The HLA-A and HLA-B alleles of most subjects were reportedly predicted accurately from TCR beta sequences.

Note on this clone: Its antigen is undetermined.

This PCR relied on a set of 60 Vbeta primers and 13 Jbeta primers. TCRdb's table, derived via immunoSEQ multiplex PCR, lists solely in-frame clones and lacks some. The table lists 120,000 or so clones, roughly 80% of them singletons, with about a tenth in the top ten. The V gene's germline CDR1 is PRHDT and CDR2 FYEKMQ (reference sequence). Trimming took 1 base from V and 3 from J, leaving 21 bases between them. The CDR3 has 18 residues. V and J are TRBV13 and TRBJ1-2, with no clear D. This TCR was recovered from a man under 40 in good health and CMV-seropositive. Sequencing was carried out using PBMCs. The CDR3 region has the DNA TGTGCCAGCAGCTTAGTTAATGACTCTCCTCTCAGAGACTATGGCTACACCTTC. It yields the protein CASSLVNDSPLRDYGYTF.